This TCR beta chain was captured by sequencing in a study of blood T cells in healthy people across ages. Study-wide findings and caveats: Correlation between TCR beta diversity and naive T cell percentage was strong. TCR beta diversity per million T cells fell roughly linearly with age.

This clonotype was detected a few times. Its target is not known. A second roughly 7 to 12 cycle PCR used barcoded and J-beta primers. Each CDR3 protein gets one entry after TCRdb re-called the 5' RACE reads with MiXCR. This table has roughly 1.4 million distinct CDR3 sequences, around 59% appearing once. V lost 4 bases and J lost 4, with 8 bases in between. Germline CDR1 is MNHNS and CDR2 is SASEGT. The CDR3 totals 13 residues. Sequenced: blood. The V call is TRBV6-1, the J call TRBJ2-1; D is unresolved. The sequence derives from a man between 18 and 35 years old in good health. DNA for the CDR3: TGTGCCAGCAGTGTGTACCGATACAATGAGCAGTTCTTC. It translates to CASSVYRYNEQFF.